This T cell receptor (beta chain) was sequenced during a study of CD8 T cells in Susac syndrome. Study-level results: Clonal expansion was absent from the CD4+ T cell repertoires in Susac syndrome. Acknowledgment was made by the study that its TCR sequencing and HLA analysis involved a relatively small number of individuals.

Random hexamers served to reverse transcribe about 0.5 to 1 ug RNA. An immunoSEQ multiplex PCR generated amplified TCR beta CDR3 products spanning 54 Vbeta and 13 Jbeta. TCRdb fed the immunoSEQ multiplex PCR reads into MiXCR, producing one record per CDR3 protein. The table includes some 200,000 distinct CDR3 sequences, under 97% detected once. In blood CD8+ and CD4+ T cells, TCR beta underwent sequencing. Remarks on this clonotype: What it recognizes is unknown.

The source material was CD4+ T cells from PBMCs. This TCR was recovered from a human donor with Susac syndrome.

The CDR3: CASSPSGAGGEQYF. DNA of the CDR3: TGTGCCAGCTCACCTTCCGGAGCGGGTGGCGAGCAGTACTTC. V gene TRBV18 combines with J gene TRBJ2-7; D might be TRBD2 (6 bases). Between the trimmed V and J ends, which lost 3 bases and 6 bases, there was a span of 15 bases. Germline assignment: CDR1 KGHSH and CDR2 LQKENI. This CDR3 region has 14 residues.